This TCR beta chain came from a study of blood T cell repertoires in COVID-19. The CDR3 is made up of 15 amino acids. V was pared by 6 bases and J by 3 bases, with 12 bases of the junction left unmatched. The V gene's germline CDR1 is SGHDT and CDR2 YYEEEE. Clones were read by immunoSEQ multiplex PCR, and TCRdb kept only the in-frame ones, dropping some. The sample contains tens of thousands of clones, 75% to 95% of which appear only once. The V gene is TRBV5-6, the J gene TRBJ2-7, with TRBD2 identical over 7 bases. Sequenced sample: peripheral blood. This TCR came from a man aged 50-60 years with acute or convalescent COVID-19. CDR3: CASTYLAGEIYEQYF. CDR3 nucleotides: TGTGCCAGCACCTATTTAGCGGGTGAGATCTACGAGCAGTACTTC. Together with reference TRBV5-6 and TRBJ2-7, the CDR3 gives the full variable domain: DAGVTQSPTHLIKTRGQQVTLRCSPKSGHDTVSWYQQALGQGPQFIFQYYEEEERQRGNFPDRFSGHQFPNYSSELNVNALLLGDSALYLCASTYLAGEIYEQYFGPGTRLTVT.